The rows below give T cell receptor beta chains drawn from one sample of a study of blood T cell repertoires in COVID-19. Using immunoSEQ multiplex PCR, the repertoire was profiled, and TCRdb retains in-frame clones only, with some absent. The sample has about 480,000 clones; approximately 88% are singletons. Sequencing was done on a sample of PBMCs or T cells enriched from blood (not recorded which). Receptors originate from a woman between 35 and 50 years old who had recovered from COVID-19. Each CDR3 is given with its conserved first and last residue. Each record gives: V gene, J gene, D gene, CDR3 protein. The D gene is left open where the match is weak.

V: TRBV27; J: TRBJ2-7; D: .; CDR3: CASRWLASYEQYF
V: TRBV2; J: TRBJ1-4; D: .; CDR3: CASRGRGGPGEKLFF
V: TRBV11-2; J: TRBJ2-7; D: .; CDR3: CASSPNTGFYEQYF
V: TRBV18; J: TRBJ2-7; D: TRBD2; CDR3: CASSPPILAAEQYF
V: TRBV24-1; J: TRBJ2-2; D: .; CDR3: CATSDFYTGELFF
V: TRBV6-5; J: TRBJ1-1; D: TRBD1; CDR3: CASSYSGGASEAFF
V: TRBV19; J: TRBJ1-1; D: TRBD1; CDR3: CASIPGGGTEAFF
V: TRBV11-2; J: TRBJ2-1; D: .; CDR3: CASSSKGERYNEQFF
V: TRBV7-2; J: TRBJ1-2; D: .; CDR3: CASSAQGLANYGYTF
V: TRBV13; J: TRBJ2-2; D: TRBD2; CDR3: CASRSRGDTGELFF
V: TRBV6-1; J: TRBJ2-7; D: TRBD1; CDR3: CASSEEGIGQGAFNEQYF
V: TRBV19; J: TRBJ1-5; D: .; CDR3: CASSIRGPYQPQHF
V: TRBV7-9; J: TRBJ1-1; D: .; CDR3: CASSFQGLLAFF
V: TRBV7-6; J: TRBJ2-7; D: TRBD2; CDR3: CASSLGTSVEQYF
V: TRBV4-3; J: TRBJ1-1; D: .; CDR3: CASSQEISQKNTEAFF
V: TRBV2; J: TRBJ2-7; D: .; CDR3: CASSEAAHGGYEQYF
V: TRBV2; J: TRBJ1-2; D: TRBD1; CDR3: CASSELRGLGYTF
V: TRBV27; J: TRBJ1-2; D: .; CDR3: CASSIAPQGIGGYTF
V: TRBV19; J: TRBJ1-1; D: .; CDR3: CASIPKRGNTEAFF
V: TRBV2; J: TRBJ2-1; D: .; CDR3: CASSLEGGEQFF